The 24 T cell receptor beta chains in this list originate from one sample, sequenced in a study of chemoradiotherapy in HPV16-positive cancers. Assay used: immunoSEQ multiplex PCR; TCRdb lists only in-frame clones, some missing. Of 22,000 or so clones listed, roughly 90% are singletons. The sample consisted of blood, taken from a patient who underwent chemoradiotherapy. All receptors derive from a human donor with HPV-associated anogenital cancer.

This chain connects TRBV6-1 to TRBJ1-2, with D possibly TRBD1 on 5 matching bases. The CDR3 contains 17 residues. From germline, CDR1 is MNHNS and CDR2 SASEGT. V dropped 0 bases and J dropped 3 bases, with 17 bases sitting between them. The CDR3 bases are TGTGCCAGCAGTGAAGCGGGTCCCCGACGGGGGGACTATGGCTACACCTTC. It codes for CASSEAGPRRGDYGYTF.

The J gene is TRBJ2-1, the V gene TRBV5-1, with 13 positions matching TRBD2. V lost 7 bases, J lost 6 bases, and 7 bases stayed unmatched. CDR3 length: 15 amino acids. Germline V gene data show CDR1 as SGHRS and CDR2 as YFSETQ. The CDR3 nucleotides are TGCGCCAGCGGTTTAACTAGCGGGGGGGCCAATGAGCAGTTCTTC. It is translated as CASGLTSGGANEQFF.

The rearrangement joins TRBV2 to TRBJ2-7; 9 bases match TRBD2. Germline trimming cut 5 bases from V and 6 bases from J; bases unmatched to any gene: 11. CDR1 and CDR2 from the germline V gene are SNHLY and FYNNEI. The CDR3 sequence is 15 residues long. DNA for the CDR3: TGTGCCAGCAGTAATAGCGGGGGCAGAACCCGCGAGCAGTACTTC. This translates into CASSNSGGRTREQYF.

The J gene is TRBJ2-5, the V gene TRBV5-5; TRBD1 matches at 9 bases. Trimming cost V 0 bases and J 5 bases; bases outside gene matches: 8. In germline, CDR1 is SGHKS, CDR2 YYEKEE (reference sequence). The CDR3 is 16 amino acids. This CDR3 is CASSLGAGTGRETQYF. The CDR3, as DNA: TGTGCCAGCAGCTTGGGTGCTGGGACAGGGAGGGAGACCCAGTACTTC.

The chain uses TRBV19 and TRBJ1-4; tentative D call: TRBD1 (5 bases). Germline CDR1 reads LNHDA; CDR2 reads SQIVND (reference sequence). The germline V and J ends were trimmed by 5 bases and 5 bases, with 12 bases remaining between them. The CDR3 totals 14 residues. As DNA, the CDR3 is TGTGCCAGTAGTCTCAGGGAAGGGAATGAAAAACTGTTTTTT. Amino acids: CASSLREGNEKLFF.

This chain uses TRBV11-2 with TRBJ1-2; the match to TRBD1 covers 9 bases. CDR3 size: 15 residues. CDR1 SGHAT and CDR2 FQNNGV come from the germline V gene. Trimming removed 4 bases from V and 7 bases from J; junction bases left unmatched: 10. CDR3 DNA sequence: TGTGCCAGCAGCTCACCCGGGACAGGGTCGGGTGGCTACACCTTC. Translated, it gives CASSSPGTGSGGYTF.

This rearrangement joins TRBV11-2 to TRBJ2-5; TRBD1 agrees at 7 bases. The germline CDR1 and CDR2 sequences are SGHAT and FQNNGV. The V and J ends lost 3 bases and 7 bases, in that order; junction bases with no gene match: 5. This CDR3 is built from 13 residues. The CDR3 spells CASSFSEGATQYF. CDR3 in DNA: TGTGCCAGCAGCTTTAGTGAGGGGGCGACCCAGTACTTC.

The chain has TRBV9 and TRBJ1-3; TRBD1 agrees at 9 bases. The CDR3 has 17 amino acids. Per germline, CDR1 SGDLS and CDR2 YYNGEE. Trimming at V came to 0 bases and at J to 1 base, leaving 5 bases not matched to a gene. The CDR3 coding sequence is TGTGCCAGCAGCGTAGGGGGGACAGGGCATTCTGGAAACACCATATATTTT. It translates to CASSVGGTGHSGNTIYF.

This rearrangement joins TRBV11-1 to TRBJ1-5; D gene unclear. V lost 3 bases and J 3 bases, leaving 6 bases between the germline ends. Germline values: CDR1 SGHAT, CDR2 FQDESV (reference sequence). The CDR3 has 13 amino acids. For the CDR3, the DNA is TGTGCCAGCAGCTTGGCCAACAATCAGCCCCAGCATTTT. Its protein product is CASSLANNQPQHF.

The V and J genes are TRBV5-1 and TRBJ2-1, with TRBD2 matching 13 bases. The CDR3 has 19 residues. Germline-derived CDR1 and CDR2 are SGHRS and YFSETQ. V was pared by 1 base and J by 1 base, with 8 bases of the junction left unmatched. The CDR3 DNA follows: TGCGCCAGCAGCTTGAAGGGACTAGCGGGGACCTCTTCCTACAATGAGCAGTTCTTC. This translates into CASSLKGLAGTSSYNEQFF.

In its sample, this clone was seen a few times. CDR3 nucleotides: TGTGCCAGCAGTGCCGGGCCCGGGGGCAATCAGCCCCAGCATTTT. The encoded protein is CASSAGPGGNQPQHF. The chain recombines TRBV2 with TRBJ1-5; D ambiguous. V lost 4 bases to trimming and J lost 2 bases, with 12 bases between them. CDR1 and CDR2 from the germline V gene are SNHLY and FYNNEI. The CDR3 totals 15 residues.

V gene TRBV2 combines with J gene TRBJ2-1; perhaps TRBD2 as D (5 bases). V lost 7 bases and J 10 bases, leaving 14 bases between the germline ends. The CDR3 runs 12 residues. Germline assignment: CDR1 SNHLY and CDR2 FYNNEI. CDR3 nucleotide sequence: TGTGCCAGCATGGCGGGTTTTAGAGAGCAGTTCTTC. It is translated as CASMAGFREQFF.

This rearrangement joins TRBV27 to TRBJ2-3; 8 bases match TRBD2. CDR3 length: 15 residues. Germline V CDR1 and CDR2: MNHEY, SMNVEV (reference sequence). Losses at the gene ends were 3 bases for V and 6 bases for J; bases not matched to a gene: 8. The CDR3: CASSFLAGPGDTQYF. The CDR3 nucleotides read TGTGCCAGCAGTTTCCTAGCGGGTCCTGGGGATACGCAGTATTTT.

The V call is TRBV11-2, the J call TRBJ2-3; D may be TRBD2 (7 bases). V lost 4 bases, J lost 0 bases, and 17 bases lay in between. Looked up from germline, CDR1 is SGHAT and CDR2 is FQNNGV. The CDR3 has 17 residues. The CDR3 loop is CASSSSGGGLSTDTQYF. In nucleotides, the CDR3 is TGTGCCAGCAGCTCCTCGGGCGGGGGCCTCAGCACAGATACGCAGTATTTT.

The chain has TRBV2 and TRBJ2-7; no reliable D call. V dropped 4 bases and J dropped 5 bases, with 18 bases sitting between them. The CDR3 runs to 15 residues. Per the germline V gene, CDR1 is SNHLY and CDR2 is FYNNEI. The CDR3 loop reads CASSGIMGYTDEQYF. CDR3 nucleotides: TGTGCCAGCAGTGGAATAATGGGTTACACGGACGAGCAGTACTTC.

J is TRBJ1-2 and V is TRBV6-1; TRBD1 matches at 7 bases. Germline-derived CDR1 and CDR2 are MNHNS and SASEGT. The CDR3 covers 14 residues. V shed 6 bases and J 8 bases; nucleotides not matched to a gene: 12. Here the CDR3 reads CASSQDRDGRGYTF. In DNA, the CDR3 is TGTGCCAGCAGCCAAGACAGGGACGGTAGGGGCTACACCTTC.

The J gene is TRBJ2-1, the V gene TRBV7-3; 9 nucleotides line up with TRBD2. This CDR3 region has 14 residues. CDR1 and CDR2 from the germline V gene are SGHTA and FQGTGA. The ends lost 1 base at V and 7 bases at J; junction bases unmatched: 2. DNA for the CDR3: TGTGCCAGCAGCTTAAGCGGGGGGGCGAATGAGCAGTTCTTC. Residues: CASSLSGGANEQFF.

This CDR3 is CASTPSWAYNEQFF. The CDR3 nucleotides are TGTGCCAGTACTCCTAGTTGGGCCTACAATGAGCAGTTCTTC. The chain recombines TRBV19 with TRBJ2-1; D is uncertain. Germline CDR1 LNHDA, CDR2 SQIVND (reference sequence). The V end lost 7 bases, the J end lost 2 bases, and 12 bases lay between the germline ends. The CDR3 is 14 residues long.

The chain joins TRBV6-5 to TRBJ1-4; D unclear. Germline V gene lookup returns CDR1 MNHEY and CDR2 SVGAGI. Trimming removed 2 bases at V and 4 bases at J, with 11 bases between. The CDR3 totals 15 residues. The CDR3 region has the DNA TGTGCCAGCAGTTACGTGGAGGGAATTAATGAAAAACTGTTTTTT. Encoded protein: CASSYVEGINEKLFF.

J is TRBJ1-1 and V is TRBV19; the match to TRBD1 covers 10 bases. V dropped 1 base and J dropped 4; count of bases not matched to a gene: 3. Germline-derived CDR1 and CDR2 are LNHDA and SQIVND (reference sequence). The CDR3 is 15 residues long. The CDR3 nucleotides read TGTGCCAGTAGTATAGTCGGGACAGGGGTCACTGAAGCTTTCTTT. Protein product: CASSIVGTGVTEAFF.

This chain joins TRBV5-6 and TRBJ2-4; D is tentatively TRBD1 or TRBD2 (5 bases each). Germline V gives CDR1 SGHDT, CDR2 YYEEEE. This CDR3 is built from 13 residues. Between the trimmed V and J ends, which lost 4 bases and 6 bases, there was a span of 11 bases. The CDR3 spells CASSEGLRNIQYF. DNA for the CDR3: TGTGCCAGCAGCGAGGGGCTGAGAAACATTCAGTACTTC. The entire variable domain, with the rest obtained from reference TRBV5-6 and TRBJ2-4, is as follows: DAGVTQSPTHLIKTRGQQVTLRCSPKSGHDTVSWYQQALGQGPQFIFQYYEEEERQRGNFPDRFSGHQFPNYSSELNVNALLLGDSALYLCASSEGLRNIQYFGAGTRLSVL.

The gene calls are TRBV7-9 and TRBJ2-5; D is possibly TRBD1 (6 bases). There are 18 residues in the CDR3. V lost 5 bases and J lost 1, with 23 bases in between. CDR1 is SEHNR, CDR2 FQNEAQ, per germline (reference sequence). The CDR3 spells CASSLLTGIAQGQETQYF. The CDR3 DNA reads TGTGCCAGCAGCCTACTTACTGGTATTGCACAGGGCCAAGAGACCCAGTACTTC.

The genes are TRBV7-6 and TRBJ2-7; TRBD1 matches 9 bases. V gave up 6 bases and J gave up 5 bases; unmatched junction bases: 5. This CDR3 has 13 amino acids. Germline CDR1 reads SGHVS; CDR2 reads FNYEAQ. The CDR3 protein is CASRGQGVHEQYF. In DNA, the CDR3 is TGTGCCAGCAGGGGACAGGGAGTCCACGAGCAGTACTTC.

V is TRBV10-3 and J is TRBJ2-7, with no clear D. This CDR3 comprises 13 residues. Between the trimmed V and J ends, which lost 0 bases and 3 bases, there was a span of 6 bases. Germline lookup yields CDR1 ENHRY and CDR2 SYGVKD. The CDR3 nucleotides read TGTGCCATCAGTGAGTCCCCCTACTACGAGCAGTACTTC. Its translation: CAISESPYYEQYF.